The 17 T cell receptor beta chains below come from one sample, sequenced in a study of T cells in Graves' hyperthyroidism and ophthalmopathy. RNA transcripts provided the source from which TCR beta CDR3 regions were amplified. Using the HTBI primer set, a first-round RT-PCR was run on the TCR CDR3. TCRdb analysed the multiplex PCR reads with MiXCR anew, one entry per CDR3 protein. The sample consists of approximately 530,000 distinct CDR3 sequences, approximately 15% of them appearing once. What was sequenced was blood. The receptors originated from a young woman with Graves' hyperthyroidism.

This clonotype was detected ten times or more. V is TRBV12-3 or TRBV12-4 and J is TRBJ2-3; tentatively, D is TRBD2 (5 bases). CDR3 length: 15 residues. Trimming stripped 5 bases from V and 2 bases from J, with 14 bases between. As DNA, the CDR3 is TGTGCCAGCAGTCCTTCAAGCGGATTCACAGATACGCAGTATTTT. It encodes CASSPSSGFTDTQYF.

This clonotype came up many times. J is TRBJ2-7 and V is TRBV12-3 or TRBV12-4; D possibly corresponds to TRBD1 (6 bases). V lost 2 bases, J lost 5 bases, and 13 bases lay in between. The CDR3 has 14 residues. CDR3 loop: CASSLQQGRHEQYF. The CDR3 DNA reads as TGTGCCAGCAGTTTACAACAGGGACGGCACGAGCAGTACTTC.

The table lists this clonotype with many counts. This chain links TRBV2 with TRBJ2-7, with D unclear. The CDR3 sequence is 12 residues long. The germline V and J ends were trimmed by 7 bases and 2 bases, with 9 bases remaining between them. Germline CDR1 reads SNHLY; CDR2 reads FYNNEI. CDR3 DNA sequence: TGTGCCAGCATCCGGCCCACCTACGAGCAGTACTTC. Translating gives CASIRPTYEQYF.

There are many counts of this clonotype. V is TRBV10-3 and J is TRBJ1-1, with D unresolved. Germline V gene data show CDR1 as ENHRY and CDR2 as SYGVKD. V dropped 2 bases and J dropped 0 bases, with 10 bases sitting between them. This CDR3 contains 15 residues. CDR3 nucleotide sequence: TGTGCCATCAGTGAGCCCACTCTTTTGAACACTGAAGCTTTCTTT. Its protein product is CAISEPTLLNTEAFF.

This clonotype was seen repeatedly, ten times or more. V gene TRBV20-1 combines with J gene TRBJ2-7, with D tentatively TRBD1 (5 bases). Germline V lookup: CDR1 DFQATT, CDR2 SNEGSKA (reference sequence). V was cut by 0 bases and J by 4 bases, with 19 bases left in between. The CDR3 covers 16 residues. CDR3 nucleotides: TGCAGTGCTAGAGATCAGGGTGTAGACAGCCGGTACGAGCAGTACTTC. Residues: CSARDQGVDSRYEQYF.

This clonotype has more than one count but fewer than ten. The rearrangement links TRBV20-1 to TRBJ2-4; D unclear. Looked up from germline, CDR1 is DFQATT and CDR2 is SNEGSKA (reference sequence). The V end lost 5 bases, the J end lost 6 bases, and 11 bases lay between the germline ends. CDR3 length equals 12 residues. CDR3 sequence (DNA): TGCAGTGCTGGCCGGGTCTCAAACATTCAGTACTTC. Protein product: CSAGRVSNIQYF.

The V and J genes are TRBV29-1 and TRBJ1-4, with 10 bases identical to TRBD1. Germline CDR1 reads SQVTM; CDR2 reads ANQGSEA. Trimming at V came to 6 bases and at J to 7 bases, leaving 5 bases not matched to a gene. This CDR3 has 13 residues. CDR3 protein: CSVPGQGSEKLFF. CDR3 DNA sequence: TGCAGCGTCCCGGGACAGGGGAGTGAAAAACTGTTTTTT.

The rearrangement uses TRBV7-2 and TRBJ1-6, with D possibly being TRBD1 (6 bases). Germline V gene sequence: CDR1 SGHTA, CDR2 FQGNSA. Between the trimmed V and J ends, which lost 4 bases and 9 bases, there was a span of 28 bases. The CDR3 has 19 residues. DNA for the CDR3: TGTGCCAGCAGCTCGATAGCCCCTTCGGGAGGGGGTTATGGTTCACCCCTCCACTTT. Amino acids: CASSSIAPSGGGYGSPLHF.

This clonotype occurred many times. The CDR3 region is CASRKDRAKETQYF. As DNA, the CDR3 is TGTGCCAGCAGGAAAGACAGGGCGAAAGAGACCCAGTACTTC. V and J are TRBV2 and TRBJ2-5; 7 bases map to TRBD1. Per the germline V gene, CDR1 is SNHLY and CDR2 is FYNNEI. The CDR3 covers 14 residues. The V segment lost 6 bases and the J segment 3 bases; nucleotides outside the gene matches: 7.

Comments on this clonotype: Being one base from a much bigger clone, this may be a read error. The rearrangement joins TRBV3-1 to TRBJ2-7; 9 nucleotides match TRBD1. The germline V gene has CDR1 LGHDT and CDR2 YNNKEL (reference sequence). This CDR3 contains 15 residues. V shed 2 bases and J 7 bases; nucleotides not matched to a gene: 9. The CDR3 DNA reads TGTGCCAGCAGCCAAATGGGACAGGGCCCCCGGGAGCAGTACTTC. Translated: CASSQMGQGPREQYF.

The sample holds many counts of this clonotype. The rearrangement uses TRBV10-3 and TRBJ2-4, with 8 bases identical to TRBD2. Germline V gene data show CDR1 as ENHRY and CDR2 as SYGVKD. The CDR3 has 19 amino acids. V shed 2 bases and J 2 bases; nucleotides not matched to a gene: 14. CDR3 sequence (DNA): TGTGCCATCAGTGAGCCCCCCCCGGGACTAGGTTCTACCAAAAACATTCAGTACTTC. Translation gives CAISEPPPGLGSTKNIQYF.

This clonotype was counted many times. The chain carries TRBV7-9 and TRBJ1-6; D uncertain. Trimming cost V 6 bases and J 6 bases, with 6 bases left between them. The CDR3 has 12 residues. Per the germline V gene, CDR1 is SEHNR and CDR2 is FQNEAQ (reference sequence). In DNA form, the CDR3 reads TGTGCCAGCAGTGAGGGTAATTCACCCCTCCACTTT. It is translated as CASSEGNSPLHF.

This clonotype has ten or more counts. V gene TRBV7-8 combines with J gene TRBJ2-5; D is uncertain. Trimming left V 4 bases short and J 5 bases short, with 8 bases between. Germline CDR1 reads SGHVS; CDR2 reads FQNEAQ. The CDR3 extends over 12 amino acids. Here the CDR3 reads CASSSRSETQYF. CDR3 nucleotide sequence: TGTGCCAGCAGCTCCCGGTCGGAGACCCAGTACTTC.

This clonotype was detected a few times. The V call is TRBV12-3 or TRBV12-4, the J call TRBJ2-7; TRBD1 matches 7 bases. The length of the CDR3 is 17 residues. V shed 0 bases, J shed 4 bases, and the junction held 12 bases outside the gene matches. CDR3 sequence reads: CASSLALLETGLYEQYF. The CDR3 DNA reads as TGTGCCAGCAGTTTAGCGCTTTTGGAGACAGGGCTGTACGAGCAGTACTTC.

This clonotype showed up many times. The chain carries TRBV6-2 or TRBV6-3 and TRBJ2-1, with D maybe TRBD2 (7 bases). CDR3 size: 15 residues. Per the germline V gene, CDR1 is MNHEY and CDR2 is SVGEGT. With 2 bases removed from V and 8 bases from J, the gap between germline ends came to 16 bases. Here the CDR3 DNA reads TGTGCCAGCAGTTACAGGGGGGGGGGCTGGGATGAGCAGTTCTTC. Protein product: CASSYRGGGWDEQFF.

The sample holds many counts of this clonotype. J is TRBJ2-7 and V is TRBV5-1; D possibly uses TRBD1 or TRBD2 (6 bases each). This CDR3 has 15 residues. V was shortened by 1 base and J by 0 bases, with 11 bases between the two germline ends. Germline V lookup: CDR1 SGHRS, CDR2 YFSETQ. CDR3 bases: TGCGCCAGCAGCTTGATGGGGGGCTCCTCCTACGAGCAGTACTTC. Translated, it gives CASSLMGGSSYEQYF.

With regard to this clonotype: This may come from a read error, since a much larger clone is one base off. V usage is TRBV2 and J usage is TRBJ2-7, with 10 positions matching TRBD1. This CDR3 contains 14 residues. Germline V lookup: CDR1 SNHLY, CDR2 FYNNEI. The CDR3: CTSIRDRGSYEQYF. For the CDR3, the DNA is TGTACCAGCATCCGGGACAGGGGTTCCTACGAGCAGTACTTC.